A single sample is the source of the 22 T cell receptor beta chains below, sequenced in a study of cytotoxic CD8 clonotypes in ibrutinib-treated CLL. Repertoires were generated with immunoSEQ multiplex PCR, while TCRdb's copy carries only in-frame clones and drops some. Altogether under 200,000 clones are present, around 80% being singletons, with the ten largest covering about 4.6%. Sample: PBMCs, taken after 24 months of ibrutinib treatment. These receptors were collected from a human donor with chronic lymphocytic leukemia.

There are a few counts of this clone. This chain uses TRBV7-3 with TRBJ2-3; the match to TRBD2 covers 8 bases. The trim removed 5 bases at V and 10 bases at J, leaving 14 bases unmatched. The germline CDR1 and CDR2 sequences are SGHTA and FQGTGA. The CDR3 is 15 residues long. CDR3: CASSPTSGPSSSQYF. The CDR3 DNA follows: TGTGCCAGCAGCCCTACTAGCGGCCCTTCTTCGTCGCAGTATTTT.

The rearrangement uses TRBV6-5 and TRBJ1-2, with D possibly TRBD1 on 5 matching bases. The V gene's germline CDR1 is MNHEY and CDR2 SVGAGI. CDR3 length equals 12 residues. Trimming shortened V by 7 bases and J by 8 bases, and 14 bases separated the two germline ends. This CDR3 is CASMRRQGGYTF. CDR3 nucleotides: TGTGCCAGCATGAGAAGGCAGGGAGGCTACACCTTC.

This chain joins TRBV4-1 and TRBJ1-5; 11 positions agree with TRBD1. J lost 0 bases, V lost 7 bases, and 8 bases had no gene match. CDR3 length: 17 residues. Germline CDR1 and CDR2: MGHRA and YSYEKL. CDR3 region: CASKPGQGANSNQPQHF. CDR3 bases: TGCGCCAGCAAACCCGGACAGGGGGCGAATAGCAATCAGCCCCAGCATTTT.

This clone has only a few counts. J is TRBJ1-5 and V is TRBV6-4; no reliable D call. The CDR3 has 13 residues. Trimming removed 4 bases from V and 4 bases from J, with 8 bases in between. Germline lookup yields CDR1 MRHNA and CDR2 SNTAGT. CDR3 nucleotide sequence: TGTGCCAGCAGTGTCGAGGAGAATCAGCCCCAGCATTTT. It encodes CASSVEENQPQHF.

This chain links TRBV4-3 with TRBJ2-7; perhaps TRBD1 as D (6 bases). Per the germline V gene, CDR1 is LGHNA and CDR2 is YSLEER. The CDR3 is 14 amino acids. Trimming removed 2 bases from V and 4 bases from J, with 12 bases in between. CDR3 loop: CASSQSLGAYEQYF. CDR3 nucleotides: TGCGCCAGCAGCCAAAGTCTGGGGGCGTACGAGCAGTACTTC.

This CDR3 reads CASSLRDSREQYF. CDR3 bases: TGTGCCAGCAGCCTACGGGACTCTAGAGAGCAGTACTTC. The chain has TRBV7-2 and TRBJ2-7; possible D gene TRBD2, 6 bases. CDR1 is SGHTA and CDR2 is FQGNSA in the germline V gene. The CDR3 runs 13 residues. Trimming shortened V by 5 bases and J by 7 bases, and 15 bases separated the two germline ends.

The gene calls are TRBV27 and TRBJ1-1, with D possibly being TRBD1 (6 bases). Germline V gene lookup returns CDR1 MNHEY and CDR2 SMNVEV (reference sequence). This CDR3 comprises 15 residues. V was trimmed by 5 bases and J by 0 bases, leaving 13 bases between them. CDR3 coding DNA: TGTGCCAGCAGTCCCAGGGGCAGTCTGAACACTGAAGCTTTCTTT. This gives the protein CASSPRGSLNTEAFF.

The chain combines TRBV5-4 with TRBJ2-6; D remains unclear. CDR1 and CDR2 from the germline V gene are SGHNT and YYREEE (reference sequence). The CDR3 is 12 residues long. V was trimmed by 3 bases and J by 3 bases, leaving 1 base between them. CDR3 in amino acids: CASSYGANVLTF. Here the CDR3 DNA reads TGTGCCAGCAGCTATGGGGCCAACGTCCTGACTTTC.

The J gene is TRBJ1-2, the V gene TRBV7-9; the match to TRBD1 covers 12 bases. Per the germline V gene, CDR1 is SEHNR and CDR2 is FQNEAQ (reference sequence). After removal of 4 bases from V and 7 bases from J, the junction contained 7 bases not matched to a gene. This CDR3 has 15 residues. CDR3 nucleotide sequence: TGTGCCAGCAGCTGGGACAGGGGGCAGGATGGTGGCTACACCTTC. It yields the protein CASSWDRGQDGGYTF.

The chain has TRBV9 and TRBJ2-3; D uncertain. Per the germline V gene, CDR1 is SGDLS and CDR2 is YYNGEE. The CDR3 runs to 11 residues. V shed 2 bases and J shed 8 bases, with 6 bases lying between them. The CDR3 here is CASSVGGTQYF. The CDR3 region has the DNA TGTGCCAGCAGCGTCGGTGGTACGCAGTATTTT.

The CDR3 DNA reads TGTGCCAGCACCAAGGACAGGGGGGCAAACGAGCAGTACTTC. Translating it yields CASTKDRGANEQYF. The V call is TRBV7-9, the J call TRBJ2-7; 10 bases line up with TRBD1. This CDR3 region has 14 residues. J was trimmed by 5 bases and V by 7 bases; bases with no gene match: 8. Germline values: CDR1 SEHNR, CDR2 FQNEAQ (reference sequence). The whole variable domain, filled in from reference TRBV7-9 and TRBJ2-7, reads DTGVSQNPRHKITKRGQNVTFRCDPISEHNRLYWYRQTLGQGPEFLTYFQNEAQLEKSRLLSDRFSAERPKGSFSTLEIQRTEQGDSAMYLCASTKDRGANEQYFGPGTRLTVT.

V usage is TRBV11-2 and J usage is TRBJ2-3; D could derive from TRBD1 or TRBD2 (5 bases each). V lost 5 bases and J lost 5, with 14 bases in between. Germline V gives CDR1 SGHAT, CDR2 FQNNGV. The CDR3 has 14 amino acids. CDR3 sequence (DNA): TGTGCCAGCAGCGGAGACGCGAGGGGAGATACGCAGTATTTT. Protein sequence: CASSGDARGDTQYF.

The chain links TRBV5-5 to TRBJ1-5; 7 bases match TRBD1. Per the germline V gene, CDR1 is SGHKS and CDR2 is YYEKEE (reference sequence). CDR3 length equals 14 residues. V lost 4 bases, J lost 5 bases, and 6 bases stayed unmatched. The CDR3 region is CASSTGTDYQPQHF. The CDR3 nucleotides read TGTGCCAGCAGCACAGGGACAGATTATCAGCCCCAGCATTTT.

V gene TRBV30 combines with J gene TRBJ2-5; D is possibly TRBD2 (5 bases). This CDR3 is built from 13 residues. The V gene lost 5 bases and the J gene lost 2 bases, with 12 bases spanning the gap. CDR1 is GTSNPN and CDR2 is SVGIG in the germline V gene (reference sequence). The DNA of the CDR3 is TGTGCCTGGTCTATCGGACTGCAAGAGACCCAGTACTTC. The encoded protein is CAWSIGLQETQYF.

The chain couples TRBV19 to TRBJ2-1, with D possibly being TRBD2 (5 bases). Per germline, CDR1 LNHDA and CDR2 SQIVND (reference sequence). Trimming cost V 7 bases and J 3 bases, with 19 bases left between them. CDR3 length: 16 residues. CDR3 sequence: CASTESALLDYNEQFF. The DNA for the CDR3 is TGTGCCAGTACCGAATCGGCCCTACTAGACTACAATGAGCAGTTCTTC.

Here the CDR3 DNA reads TGTGCCAGCAGTGAACGAATCCTAGCCAGGACCCAGTACTTC. It translates to CASSERILARTQYF. The chain employs TRBV2 and TRBJ2-5, with D possibly TRBD2 on 5 matching bases. Germline CDR1 reads SNHLY; CDR2 reads FYNNEI. The CDR3 sequence is 14 residues long. The V end was cut by 2 bases, the J end by 7 bases, with 14 bases between.

The chain employs TRBV28 and TRBJ1-2, with D maybe TRBD1 (6 bases). Trimming took 6 bases from V and 5 from J, leaving 22 bases between them. This CDR3 spans 16 amino acids. Looked up from germline, CDR1 is MDHEN and CDR2 is SYDVKM. The CDR3 nucleotides read TGTGCCAGCAGACCCGAGGGGCAGGGGCGACTTTATGGCTACACCTTC. Translated: CASRPEGQGRLYGYTF.

This chain connects TRBV6-1 to TRBJ1-5; D is unresolved. The CDR3 totals 13 residues. The V end was cut by 6 bases, the J end by 0 bases, with 6 bases between. Germline-derived CDR1 and CDR2 are MNHNS and SASEGT. The chain's CDR3 is CASRTTSNQPQHF. The CDR3 region has the DNA TGTGCCAGCAGGACGACTAGCAATCAGCCCCAGCATTTT.

This rearrangement joins TRBV5-1 to TRBJ2-3, with TRBD2 identical over 8 bases. Germline-derived CDR1 and CDR2 are SGHRS and YFSETQ. The CDR3 extends over 14 amino acids. V trimming: 2 bases; J trimming: 4 bases; junction bases outside the gene matches: 3. CDR3 DNA: TGCGCCAGCAGCTTCGGACTAGCTGCAGATACGCAGTATTTT. This gives the protein CASSFGLAADTQYF.

V and J are TRBV19 and TRBJ2-2, with D hard to call. From germline, CDR1 is LNHDA and CDR2 SQIVND (reference sequence). The CDR3 is 14 amino acids. Trimming pared 5 bases from V and 0 bases from J, leaving 7 bases between. CDR3 sequence reads: CASSSQANTGELFF. DNA for the CDR3: TGTGCCAGTAGTTCTCAGGCGAACACCGGGGAGCTGTTTTTT.

The V and J genes are TRBV4-3 and TRBJ2-1; TRBD2 matches at 9 bases. CDR1 is LGHNA, CDR2 YSLEER, per germline. The CDR3 sequence is 15 residues long. After removal of 2 bases from V and 5 bases from J, the junction contained 4 bases not matched to a gene. DNA of the CDR3: TGCGCCAGCAGCCAAAACGCGGGAGGGCACAATGAGCAGTTCTTC. Translated, it gives CASSQNAGGHNEQFF.

This clone was detected only once. The genes are TRBV2 and TRBJ2-7; 9 bases are a match to TRBD1. V trimming: 5 bases; J trimming: 5 bases; junction bases outside the gene matches: 10. In germline, CDR1 is SNHLY, CDR2 FYNNEI. The CDR3 runs to 15 residues. The DNA for the CDR3 is TGTGCCAGCAGTAATTTAGGGACAGGGAAGGACGAGCAGTACTTC. Translated: CASSNLGTGKDEQYF.